Given below is one T cell receptor (beta chain) in context. Its target antigen remains unknown. No quality values exist for individual bases; no much larger clone is one base distant. This entry comes from a study of post-analysis software for immune sequencing data (dated by TCRdb to between 2014 and 2016). Study-level background: Recorded disease courses included relapsing-remitting, secondary progressive and progressive-relapsing multiple sclerosis, with some patients lacking subtype annotation. The multiple sclerosis patient repertoires were compared with under 13 previously published healthy control repertoires from donors aged about 6 to 28 years. A subset of samples was prepared in parallel using single-end sample barcoding, then pooled and co-amplified after Illumina adapter ligation. Study-wide conclusions, independent of this receptor: The multiple sclerosis patient group was slightly younger than the control group. Patients showed significantly higher frequencies than controls for roughly 5 TRBV segments, among them TRBV5-6, TRBV5-1 and TRBV20-1. Significantly lower normalized Chao1 diversity was found in multiple sclerosis patients than in controls, suggesting substantial peripheral T-cell clonal expansion. When samples were clustered directly using the F measure, samples prepared in the same batch co-clustered strongly, which prompted a batch-effect correction.

Via the germline V gene, CDR1 is SGHTA and CDR2 FQGNSA. Inclusive of the bounding cysteine and phenylalanine, the CDR3 is 15 residues long. Left in the record is the CDR3 DNA by itself, 45 bases read in frame from the first base. V loses 3 bases, J loses 6 bases, and the germline ends lie 15 bases apart. TCR beta repertoires were profiled from peripheral blood of 13 young patients with multiple sclerosis to demonstrate the VDJtools post-analysis software. The patients with multiple sclerosis were children and adolescents between about 6 and 17 years of age. Library construction relied on PCR. Sequenced using an Illumina HiSeq 2500. To reduce PCR and sequencing biases, unique molecular identifiers were incorporated into the TCR beta cDNA libraries. Every 1 to 10 million input T cells yielded some 500,000 cDNA molecules, meaning each molecule approximated one T cell. The patient libraries were prepared and sequenced using the same protocol as the earlier healthy control dataset. Within a given batch, samples were prepared together, multiplexed and sequenced on the same HiSeq lane. Concerning the study's data processing: MIGEC was used to process the raw barcoded reads, and molecular identifier groups with only a single read were discarded before consensus assembly and CDR3 extraction. Clonotype tables were post-analysed with VDJtools, and diversity was normalized by down-sampling all datasets to the smallest sample size. Repertoire overlap clustering matched CDR3 amino acid but not nucleotide sequences to correct batch-related cross-sample contamination. The public sequencing data were trimmed at Q25 with fastp and processed into clonotypes with MiXCR by TCRdb, which kept only in-frame beta chains. Each record represents a unique CDR3 protein, reported with the most common genes and DNA among its rows. The V and J calls were not made by the authors but by TCRdb's processing. For this sample there are fewer than 850,000 distinct CDR3 sequences; less than 35% appear just once. The ten largest account for about 0.5% of the sample.

Sequences were obtained from blood. This clonotype was sampled from a girl aged 5 to 17 with multiple sclerosis. The receptor chain draws on TRBV7-2 and TRBJ2-1, with a tentative D gene TRBD2 over 7 matching bases. The DNA sequence is TGTGCCAGCAGCTTCGCGGGGGCTGGGGGCAATGAGCAGTTCTTC. This sequence encodes CASSFAGAGGNEQFF.